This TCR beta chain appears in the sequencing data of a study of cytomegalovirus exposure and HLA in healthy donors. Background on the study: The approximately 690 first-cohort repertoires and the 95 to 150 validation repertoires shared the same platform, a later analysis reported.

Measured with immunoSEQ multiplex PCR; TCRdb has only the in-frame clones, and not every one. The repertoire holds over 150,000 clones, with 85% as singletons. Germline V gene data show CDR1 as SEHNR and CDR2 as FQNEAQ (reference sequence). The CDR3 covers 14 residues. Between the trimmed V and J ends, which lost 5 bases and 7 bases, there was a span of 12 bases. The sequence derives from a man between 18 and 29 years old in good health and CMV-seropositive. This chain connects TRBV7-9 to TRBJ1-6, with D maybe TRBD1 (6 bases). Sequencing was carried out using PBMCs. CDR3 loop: CASSRQELNSPLHF. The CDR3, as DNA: TGTGCCAGCAGCCGACAGGAGTTAAATTCACCCCTCCACTTT.